Reported below is one TCR beta chain. Its antigen is as yet unknown. The CDR3 is 14 residues long. The V end lost 4 bases, the J end lost 0 bases, and 9 bases lay between the germline ends. Germline loops: CDR1 LNHDA, CDR2 SQIVND (reference sequence). This entry comes from a study of cytotoxic CD8 clonotypes in ibrutinib-treated CLL. In the study overall: Once patients had received a median approximately twelve months of treatment, range 6 to 36, response samples were obtained. Findings of the study overall: Clonality went up at the time of ibrutinib response, stayed stable in sustained remission, and later dropped back toward its baseline level at progression.

Libraries were prepared by immunoSEQ multiplex PCR; TCRdb keeps only in-frame clonotypes and omits some of them. The sample shows about 160,000 clones, more than 65% of them seen only once. The sequence derives from a human donor with chronic lymphocytic leukemia. The chain couples TRBV19 to TRBJ1-1; D remains ambiguous. Sample: PBMCs, taken after 12 months of ibrutinib treatment. In nucleotides, the CDR3 is TGTGCCAGTAGTACCGGACCGATGAACACTGAAGCTTTCTTT. This sequence encodes CASSTGPMNTEAFF.